The entry that follows covers one TCR beta chain sequence. Its specificity is unknown. These data belong to a study of blood T cells in healthy people across ages. V lost 3 bases, J lost 6 bases, and 14 bases lay in between. CDR3 length equals 14 residues. The germline V gene has CDR1 SGHDN and CDR2 FVKESK. The study, taken as a whole, reports: Diversity estimates from one million T cells were considered underestimates.

PBMCs, at least 6 million per sample, were isolated. It was with a sample-barcoded 5' primer and a J-beta primer mix that a second PCR of roughly 6 to 12 cycles was run. Each CDR3 protein is one row after TCRdb ran MiXCR on the 5' RACE reads. The sample has roughly 1.7 million distinct CDR3 sequences, about 35% seen once. Material: blood. The V call is TRBV14, the J call TRBJ1-1; D is perhaps TRBD1 (6 bases). This receptor was identified in a woman aged 25 to 45 in good health. The CDR3 DNA reads as TGTGCCAGCAGCCACGGCGGACAGTCCGCTGAAGCTTTCTTT. Its translation: CASSHGGQSAEAFF.